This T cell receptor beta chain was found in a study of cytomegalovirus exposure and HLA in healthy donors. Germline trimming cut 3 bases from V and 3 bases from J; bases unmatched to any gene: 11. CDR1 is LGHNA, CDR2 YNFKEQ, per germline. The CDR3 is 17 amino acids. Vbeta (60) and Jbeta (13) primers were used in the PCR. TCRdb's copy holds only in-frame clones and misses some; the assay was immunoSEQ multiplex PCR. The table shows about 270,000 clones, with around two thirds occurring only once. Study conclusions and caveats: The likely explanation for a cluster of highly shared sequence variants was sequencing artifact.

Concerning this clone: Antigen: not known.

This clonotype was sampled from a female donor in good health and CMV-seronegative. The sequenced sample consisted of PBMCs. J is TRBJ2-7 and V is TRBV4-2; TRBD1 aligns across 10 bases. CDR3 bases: TGTGCCAGCAGCCAGACAGGTACCGGGACAGGGGTCTACGAGCAGTACTTC. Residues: CASSQTGTGTGVYEQYF.